Following are 28 T cell receptor beta chains from one sample sequenced in a study of T cell repertoires in cytomegalovirus infection. TCRdb re-derived calls from the reads in MiXCR, one entry per CDR3 protein. The sample lists about 300,000 distinct CDR3 sequences, 25% seen once, with around 13% in the top ten. Material: PBMCs. Source of these receptors: a human donor in good health (CMV status not recorded). Some clones in this sample may be carry-over from other donors' samples.

This clonotype was seen repeatedly, ten times or more. The V and J genes are TRBV10-3 and TRBJ2-3, with D maybe TRBD2 (6 bases). The V end was cut by 5 bases, the J end by 4 bases, with 16 bases between. This CDR3 is 15 amino acids long. Germline CDR1 reads ENHRY; CDR2 reads SYGVKD. CDR3 DNA sequence: TGTGCCATCAGTCCAGACTGGGGGACTTCAGATACGCAGTATTTT. It translates to CAISPDWGTSDTQYF.

The CDR3: CASSLSGSEQYF. CDR3 in DNA: TGTGCCAGCAGTTTATCAGGGTCCGAGCAGTACTTC. This rearrangement joins TRBV28 to TRBJ2-7; possible D gene TRBD1, 5 bases. The CDR3 covers 12 residues. V lost 1 base and J 6 bases, leaving 7 bases between the germline ends. CDR1 and CDR2 from the germline V gene are MDHEN and SYDVKM.

The rearrangement joins TRBV5-1 to TRBJ1-2, with a tentative D call TRBD1 (6 bases). Germline values: CDR1 SGHRS, CDR2 YFSETQ. Trimming removed 0 bases from V and 3 bases from J, with 9 bases in between. CDR3 size: 14 residues. CDR3 region: CASSLGGGDYGYTF. The CDR3 nucleotides read TGCGCCAGCAGCTTGGGCGGGGGCGACTATGGCTACACCTTC.

This clonotype appeared a few times. The V call is TRBV6-2 or TRBV6-3, the J call TRBJ2-1, with 8 positions matching TRBD2. CDR1 is MNHEY, CDR2 SVGEGT, per germline. J was trimmed by 4 bases and V by 6 bases; bases with no gene match: 8. The CDR3 length is 15 residues. CDR3 coding DNA: TGTGCCAGCAGCCCCCTGACTAGCGAATACAATGAGCAGTTCTTC. Protein product: CASSPLTSEYNEQFF.

The gene calls are TRBV14 and TRBJ2-1, with D perhaps TRBD2 (5 bases). Germline assignment: CDR1 SGHDN and CDR2 FVKESK. The V gene lost 1 base and the J gene lost 7 bases, with 17 bases spanning the gap. The CDR3 has 16 amino acids. CDR3 in DNA: TGTGCCAGCAGCCAAGTCGGGGTCCCCGGCTGGAATGAGCAGTTCTTC. Amino acids: CASSQVGVPGWNEQFF.

The chain joins TRBV28 to TRBJ2-6; TRBD1 is a possible D gene (5 bases). This CDR3 has 15 amino acids. Trimming took off 5 bases at V and 4 bases at J, with 12 bases between the two ends. Germline values: CDR1 MDHEN, CDR2 SYDVKM. DNA for the CDR3: TGTGCCAGCAGTGGCCAGGGTACCGGGGCCAACGTCCTGACTTTC. It is translated as CASSGQGTGANVLTF.

This clonotype was observed at least ten times. The V and J genes are TRBV2 and TRBJ1-5, with a weak D call TRBD1 (5 bases). Germline CDR1 and CDR2: SNHLY and FYNNEI. This CDR3 comprises 16 residues. Trimming stripped 0 bases from V and 6 bases from J, with 15 bases between. For the CDR3, the DNA is TGTGCCAGCAGTGAAGCCTTCGGGGGGTACAGTCAGCCCCAGCATTTT. Translated, it gives CASSEAFGGYSQPQHF.

The gene calls are TRBV14 and TRBJ2-6; 9 nucleotides line up with TRBD2. CDR1 and CDR2 (germline): SGHDN, FVKESK. V shed 0 bases, J shed 4 bases, and the junction held 7 bases outside the gene matches. This CDR3 is 18 amino acids long. The CDR3 sequence: CASSQESLAGTGANVLTF. CDR3 sequence (DNA): TGTGCCAGCAGCCAAGAATCACTAGCGGGTACGGGGGCCAACGTCCTGACTTTC.

This clonotype came up many times. The chain links TRBV12-3 or TRBV12-4 to TRBJ2-3; possibly TRBD2 for D (5 bases). V was clipped by 2 bases and J by 0 bases, with 9 bases between them. The length of the CDR3 is 15 residues. The CDR3 loop reads CASSLQRSSTDTQYF. For the CDR3, the DNA is TGTGCCAGCAGTTTACAGCGGTCTAGCACAGATACGCAGTATTTT.

This clonotype came up many times. The rearrangement links TRBV11-2 to TRBJ1-2, with D perhaps TRBD1 (6 bases). The CDR3 has 14 amino acids. CDR1 and CDR2 (germline): SGHAT, FQNNGV. With 5 bases removed from V and 4 bases from J, the gap between germline ends came to 14 bases. The DNA for the CDR3 is TGTGCCAGCAGCCAAAGTACAGGGCTCTATGGCTACACCTTC. Its translation is CASSQSTGLYGYTF.

This clonotype was picked up a small number of times. The chain carries TRBV28 and TRBJ1-5, with no clear D. The CDR3 totals 17 residues. V was shortened by 2 bases and J by 0 bases, with 14 bases between the two germline ends. Germline-derived CDR1 and CDR2 are MDHEN and SYDVKM. The CDR3 here is CASSLRGFRHSNQPQHF. The CDR3 nucleotides read TGTGCCAGCAGTTTACGGGGTTTCCGCCATAGCAATCAGCCCCAGCATTTT.

Comment on this clonotype: Sequence at one end of the junction differs from germline and may be a read error. The CDR3 DNA reads TGCGCCAGCAGTGAACTAGCGCCCTTGGAGCACTTC. Amino acid sequence: CASSELAPLEHF. The chain carries TRBV10-2 and TRBJ2-7; 7 bases are shared with TRBD2. Germline CDR1 and CDR2: WSHSY and SAAADI. CDR3 length: 12 residues.

This clonotype showed up many times. The chain has TRBV7-2 and TRBJ2-7, with a tentative D call TRBD1 (5 bases). Germline values: CDR1 SGHTA, CDR2 FQGNSA. This CDR3 is built from 15 residues. The V end was cut by 4 bases, the J end by 2 bases, with 15 bases between. CDR3 region: CASSSGSTVTYEQYF. The CDR3 region has the DNA TGTGCCAGCAGCTCCGGATCGACAGTTACCTACGAGCAGTACTTC.

The chain employs TRBV9 and TRBJ2-7, with TRBD1 as a possible D gene (5 bases). The CDR3 runs 14 residues. V lost 1 base and J lost 5, with 13 bases in between. Germline V lookup: CDR1 SGDLS, CDR2 YYNGEE. Here the CDR3 reads CASSVSPQGNEQYF. CDR3 in DNA: TGTGCCAGCAGCGTATCCCCCCAGGGAAACGAGCAGTACTTC.

The chain employs TRBV5-6 and TRBJ2-3, with 10 bases matching TRBD1. J gave up 2 bases and V 2 bases, and 5 bases lay outside the gene matches. Germline lookup yields CDR1 SGHDT and CDR2 YYEEEE. CDR3 length: 16 residues. The CDR3 region is CASSFGTGDITDTQYF. The CDR3 coding sequence is TGTGCCAGCAGCTTCGGGACAGGGGACATCACAGATACGCAGTATTTT.

This clonotype was detected a few times. This chain connects TRBV12-3 or TRBV12-4 to TRBJ1-5; 7 bases fit TRBD1. The V gene end was trimmed by 7 bases and the J gene end by 6 bases; junction bases not matched to a gene: 9. The length of the CDR3 is 14 residues. CDR3 nucleotides: TGTGCCAGCAAGAATCGACAGGGTGGTCAGCCCCAGCATTTT. Protein sequence: CASKNRQGGQPQHF.

Notes on this clonotype: A much larger clone sits a single nucleotide away, making a read error possible. The genes are TRBV6-1 and TRBJ2-7; 11 positions match TRBD1. CDR1 and CDR2 from the germline V gene are MNHNS and SASEGT. CDR3 length: 15 amino acids. CDR3 sequence (DNA): TGTGCCTGCAGTCCCCCGGGACAGGGGGGCTACGAGCAGTACGTC. Encoded protein: CACSPPGQGGYEQYV.

The chain combines TRBV7-9 with TRBJ2-3, with D possibly being TRBD2 (5 bases). V was trimmed by 4 bases and J by 5 bases, leaving 19 bases between them. Germline CDR1 reads SEHNR; CDR2 reads FQNEAQ (reference sequence). The CDR3 is made up of 16 amino acids. The CDR3 DNA sequence: TGTGCCAGCAGCTATGGACTCTTGGACCGGGGAGATACGCAGTATTTT. It yields the protein CASSYGLLDRGDTQYF.

This chain connects TRBV2 to TRBJ2-3; 11 bases are a match to TRBD2. Germline V gene data show CDR1 as SNHLY and CDR2 as FYNNEI. Trimming removed 6 bases from V and 5 bases from J; junction bases left unmatched: 10. The CDR3 consists of 16 residues. The CDR3 region has the DNA TGTGCCAGCAGCGTACTACTAGCGGGGGCCGGAGATACGCAGTATTTT. Protein: CASSVLLAGAGDTQYF.

This clonotype was found a few times. This sequence joins TRBV29-1 and TRBJ1-2; 9 bases agree with TRBD1. V shed 4 bases and J 0 bases; nucleotides not matched to a gene: 3. CDR1 is SQVTM and CDR2 is ANQGSEA in the germline V gene. The CDR3 extends over 14 amino acids. CDR3 DNA sequence: TGCAGCGTTGCGGGACAGGGAACTAACTATGGCTACACCTTC. Its protein is CSVAGQGTNYGYTF.

In its sample, this clonotype was seen many times. The genes are TRBV29-1 and TRBJ1-4; tentatively, D is TRBD1 (5 bases). The CDR3 sequence is 12 residues long. Trimming took off 6 bases at V and 12 bases at J, with 17 bases between the two ends. Looked up from germline, CDR1 is SQVTM and CDR2 is ANQGSEA. CDR3 bases: TGCAGCGTACCGGAGAAGGGGTGGGAACTGTTTTTT. Amino acid sequence: CSVPEKGWELFF.

This chain joins TRBV7-2 and TRBJ1-1; no definite D call. Trimming shortened V by 5 bases and J by 2 bases, and 9 bases separated the two germline ends. The CDR3 has 13 residues. Germline V gene lookup returns CDR1 SGHTA and CDR2 FQGNSA. DNA for the CDR3: TGTGCCAGCAGCCGGGAGGCCAACACTGAAGCTTTCTTT. The encoded protein is CASSREANTEAFF.

This sequence joins TRBV29-1 and TRBJ2-3; possibly TRBD1 or TRBD2 for D (5 bases each). The CDR3 covers 13 residues. The germline V gene encodes CDR1 SQVTM and CDR2 ANQGSEA. The V end was cut by 3 bases, the J end by 10 bases, with 17 bases between. The CDR3 spells CSVDKGYLEAQYF. CDR3 sequence (DNA): TGCAGCGTTGATAAGGGGTACCTGGAGGCGCAGTATTTT.

This clonotype was found a few times. V usage is TRBV5-1 and J usage is TRBJ2-5, with D maybe TRBD2 (6 bases). V was cut by 5 bases and J by 2 bases, with 10 bases left in between. Germline V gene data show CDR1 as SGHRS and CDR2 as YFSETQ. CDR3 size: 13 residues. The CDR3 reads CASRPGLQETQYF. CDR3 nucleotides: TGCGCCAGCAGGCCGGGACTGCAAGAGACCCAGTACTTC. Full variable domain (missing parts from reference TRBV5-1 and TRBJ2-5): KAGVTQTPRYLIKTRGQQVTLSCSPISGHRSVSWYQQTPGQGLQFLFEYFSETQRNKGNFPGRFSGRQFSNSRSEMNVSTLELGDSALYLCASRPGLQETQYFGPGTRLLVL.

The chain recombines TRBV6-2 or TRBV6-3 with TRBJ1-1; D is undetermined. V dropped 8 bases and J dropped 7 bases, with 11 bases sitting between them. There are 11 residues in the CDR3. The V gene's germline CDR1 is MNHEY and CDR2 SVGEGT. The CDR3: CASERDNEAFF. CDR3 coding DNA: TGTGCCAGCGAGCGGGATAATGAAGCTTTCTTT.

This clonotype has at least ten counts. The chain uses TRBV7-8 and TRBJ1-6; TRBD1 matches 7 bases. This CDR3 contains 14 residues. V lost 5 bases, J lost 5 bases, and 3 bases stayed unmatched. Germline-derived CDR1 and CDR2 are SGHVS and FQNEAQ. The CDR3 loop is CASSVGTDNSPLHF. The CDR3 DNA sequence: TGTGCCAGCAGCGTAGGGACAGATAATTCACCCCTCCACTTT.

The rearrangement links TRBV11-2 to TRBJ2-2, with D unclear. The CDR3 is 14 amino acids. CDR1 and CDR2 (germline): SGHAT, FQNNGV. V was cut by 1 base and J by 5 bases, with 8 bases left in between. The CDR3 coding sequence is TGTGCCAGCAGCTTAGTATACGGAACCGGGGAGCTGTTTTTT. Its protein is CASSLVYGTGELFF.

This clonotype turned up a few times. The CDR3 spells CASSWTSGSNTGELFF. DNA for the CDR3: TGTGCCAGCAGCTGGACTAGCGGGAGCAACACCGGGGAGCTGTTTTTT. The chain links TRBV11-2 to TRBJ2-2; 13 bases map to TRBD2. Germline values: CDR1 SGHAT, CDR2 FQNNGV. This CDR3 has 16 residues. V lost 4 bases, J lost 2 bases, and 1 base stayed unmatched.